A single sample is the source of the 2 T cell receptor beta chains below, sequenced in a study of breast tumors, draining lymph nodes, adjacent tissues. Breast cancer patients provided tissue from their axillary draining lymph nodes. TCRdb independently ran MiXCR on the multiplex PCR reads; one entry per CDR3 protein. The sample shows around 190,000 distinct CDR3 sequences, 30% to 35% of them seen only once. The sample comprised axillary lymph node tissue. Receptor source: a female donor with breast cancer. Some clones in this sample may be carry-over from other donors' samples.

This clonotype showed up just a few times. A much bigger clone sits one base away, suggesting this may be a read error. V and J are TRBV9 and TRBJ2-5; 7 nucleotides agree with TRBD1. The germline V gene has CDR1 SGDLS and CDR2 YYNGEE. This CDR3 is 14 amino acids long. For the CDR3, the DNA is TGTGCCAGCAGCACCGGGACAGCACAAGAGACCCAGTCCTTC. It codes for CASSTGTAQETQSF.

The CDR3 loop reads CASSWGTGAEKLFF. The DNA of the CDR3 is TGTGCCAGCAGCTGGGGGACAGGGGCTGAGAAACTGTTTTTT. J is TRBJ1-4 and V is TRBV5-4; 10 bases map to TRBD1. V gave up 3 bases and J gave up 11 bases; unmatched junction bases: 7. Germline-derived CDR1 and CDR2 are SGHNT and YYREEE (reference sequence). The CDR3 length is 14 residues. Based on the CDR3 plus reference TRBV5-4 and TRBJ1-4, the full variable domain is ETGVTQSPTHLIKTRGQQVTLRCSSQSGHNTVSWYQQALGQGPQFIFQYYREEENGRGNFPPRFSGLQFPNYSSELNVNALELDDSALYLCASSWGTGAEKLFFGSGTQLSVL.